This entry lists 14 T cell receptor beta chains sequenced from one sample in a study of blood T cell repertoires in COVID-19. Assay: immunoSEQ multiplex PCR; the TCRdb copy retains only in-frame clones and omits some. The table lists about 250,000 clones, 83% of them singletons. Material: peripheral blood. These receptor sequences come from a man older than 75 with acute or convalescent COVID-19.

V gene TRBV21-1 combines with J gene TRBJ2-3; the table's TRBD2 call for D was not verified on the DNA. TRBV21-1 counts as a pseudogene. The CDR3 has 16 residues. The CDR3 nucleotides are TGTGCCAGCAGCATCCCATCAGGGACTAGCACAGATACGCAGTATTTT. This gives the protein CASSIPSGTSTDTQYF.

V is TRBV5-1 and J is TRBJ1-3; maybe TRBD1 (6 bases). CDR1 SGHRS and CDR2 YFSETQ come from the germline V gene. The V end was cut by 4 bases, the J end by 0 bases, with 14 bases between. The CDR3 extends over 16 amino acids. The CDR3 DNA sequence: TGCGCCAGCAGCGTCGGGACACCAAGCTCTGGAAACACCATATATTTT. The encoded protein is CASSVGTPSSGNTIYF.

The rearrangement links TRBV29-1 to TRBJ2-7; D possibly corresponds to TRBD2 (6 bases). Germline CDR1 and CDR2: SQVTM and ANQGSEA. The V gene lost 6 bases and the J gene lost 4 bases, with 19 bases spanning the gap. CDR3 length: 14 amino acids. The CDR3 sequence is CSVVPWGDEYEQYF. In nucleotides, the CDR3 is TGCAGCGTGGTTCCCTGGGGGGATGAGTACGAGCAGTACTTC.

This sequence joins TRBV7-9 and TRBJ1-2; possible D gene TRBD1, 5 bases. Between the trimmed V and J ends, which lost 5 bases and 7 bases, there was a span of 11 bases. The germline V gene has CDR1 SEHNR and CDR2 FQNEAQ (reference sequence). This CDR3 spans 12 amino acids. CDR3 loop: CASSLLGLGYTF. DNA of the CDR3: TGTGCCAGCAGCCTTTTGGGACTTGGCTACACCTTC. The whole variable domain, filled in from reference TRBV7-9 and TRBJ1-2, reads DTGVSQNPRHKITKRGQNVTFRCDPISEHNRLYWYRQTLGQGPEFLTYFQNEAQLEKSRLLSDRFSAERPKGSFSTLEIQRTEQGDSAMYLCASSLLGLGYTFGSGTRLTVV.

In its sample, this clone was seen many times. The rearrangement links TRBV9 to TRBJ2-3, with TRBD2 identical over 8 bases. Germline trimming cut 3 bases from V and 0 bases from J; bases unmatched to any gene: 6. The CDR3 length is 16 residues. Germline-derived CDR1 and CDR2 are SGDLS and YYNGEE. CDR3 sequence reads: CASSADSGISTDTQYF. CDR3 nucleotides: TGTGCCAGCAGCGCCGATAGCGGGATCAGCACAGATACGCAGTATTTT. The whole variable domain, remainder taken from reference TRBV9 and TRBJ2-3, is DSGVTQTPKHLITATGQRVTLRCSPRSGDLSVYWYQQSLDQGLQFLIQYYNGEERAKGNILERFSAQQFPDLHSELNLSSLELGDSALYFCASSADSGISTDTQYFGPGTRLTVL.

The CDR3 sequence: CAWSVRGNEKLFF. Written as DNA, the CDR3 is TGTGCCTGGAGTGTACGGGGGAATGAAAAACTGTTTTTT. The chain is built from TRBV30 and TRBJ1-4, with D tentatively TRBD1 (5 bases). V lost 0 bases and J 5 bases, leaving 7 bases between the germline ends. Germline V gene data show CDR1 as GTSNPN and CDR2 as SVGIG (reference sequence). There are 13 residues in the CDR3. The full variable domain, completed using reference TRBV30 and TRBJ1-4, is SQTIHQWPATLVQPVGSPLSLECTVEGTSNPNLYWYRQAAGRGLQLLFYSVGIGQISSEVPQNLSASRPQDRQFILSSKKLLLSDSGFYLCAWSVRGNEKLFFGSGTQLSVL.

The rearrangement uses TRBV28 and TRBJ1-2; D possibly corresponds to TRBD1 (6 bases). Germline assignment: CDR1 MDHEN and CDR2 SYDVKM. The CDR3 runs 12 residues. The ends were cut back, 5 bases at V and 6 bases at J, with 10 bases in the middle. CDR3 DNA: TGTGCCAGCAGTGGTGGACAGCATGGCTACACCTTC. It specifies CASSGGQHGYTF.

In its sample, this clone was seen a few times. V gene TRBV2 combines with J gene TRBJ1-1; TRBD1 is a possible D gene (5 bases). CDR3 length: 15 residues. CDR1 and CDR2 (germline): SNHLY, FYNNEI. V was trimmed by 2 bases and J by 0 bases, leaving 10 bases between them. The CDR3 bases are TGTGCCAGCAGTGAACAGGGAGGCATGAACACTGAAGCTTTCTTT. Amino acid sequence: CASSEQGGMNTEAFF.

This rearrangement joins TRBV5-1 to TRBJ1-5; possibly TRBD1 for D (5 bases). Germline CDR1 and CDR2: SGHRS and YFSETQ. The V gene lost 2 bases and the J gene lost 6 bases, with 9 bases spanning the gap. There are 13 residues in the CDR3. The CDR3 protein is CASSLAGPQPQHF. The DNA for the CDR3 is TGCGCCAGCAGCTTAGCGGGGCCTCAGCCCCAGCATTTT. The full variable domain, with the rest looked up from reference TRBV5-1 and TRBJ1-5, is KAGVTQTPRYLIKTRGQQVTLSCSPISGHRSVSWYQQTPGQGLQFLFEYFSETQRNKGNFPGRFSGRQFSNSRSEMNVSTLELGDSALYLCASSLAGPQPQHFGDGTRLSIL.

V gene TRBV7-2 combines with J gene TRBJ2-1, with TRBD2 matching over 10 bases. Germline CDR1 SGHTA, CDR2 FQGNSA. The J segment lost 6 bases and the V segment lost 1 base, leaving 6 bases of the junction unmatched. The CDR3 runs 16 residues. This CDR3 is CASSLDSGGRGNEQFF. In nucleotides, the CDR3 is TGTGCCAGCAGCTTAGATAGCGGGGGGCGAGGCAATGAGCAGTTCTTC.

The chain joins TRBV29-1 to TRBJ2-5; D possibly corresponds to TRBD1 (6 bases). Trimming left V 4 bases short and J 1 base short, with 7 bases between. CDR3 length: 12 residues. Germline V gives CDR1 SQVTM, CDR2 ANQGSEA. CDR3: CSVGTAQETQYF. CDR3 nucleotide sequence: TGCAGCGTTGGGACAGCCCAAGAGACCCAGTACTTC.

In its sample, this clone was seen a few times. This rearrangement joins TRBV27 to TRBJ2-5; the D gene is possibly TRBD2 (5 bases). The CDR3 has 13 amino acids. With 6 bases removed from V and 2 bases from J, the gap between germline ends came to 10 bases. Germline V gene data show CDR1 as MNHEY and CDR2 as SMNVEV (reference sequence). For the CDR3, the DNA is TGTGCCAGCAGGCAGCGGAAACAAGAGACCCAGTACTTC. It is translated as CASRQRKQETQYF.

This clone was picked up one time. The CDR3 coding sequence is TGTGCCAGCAGCCTCCTGGCAGGTAATGGCTACACCTTC. Its protein product is CASSLLAGNGYTF. This chain joins TRBV5-4 and TRBJ1-2, with no clear D. The germline V gene encodes CDR1 SGHNT and CDR2 YYREEE (reference sequence). The ends were cut back, 4 bases at V and 6 bases at J, with 13 bases in the middle. This CDR3 comprises 13 residues.

The CDR3 sequence is CASSERTGGSYEQYF. CDR3 sequence (DNA): TGCGCCAGCAGCGAAAGGACAGGGGGCTCCTACGAGCAGTACTTC. V is TRBV5-1 and J is TRBJ2-7, with TRBD1 identical over 10 bases. The junction had 4 bases not matched to a gene; V was cut back by 4 bases and J by 0 bases. The CDR3 runs 15 residues. Germline CDR1 and CDR2: SGHRS and YFSETQ.